This T cell receptor (beta chain) derives from a study of siplizumab effects on memory and regulatory T cells. About this clone itself: Its antigen is as yet unknown.

CDR1 and CDR2 from the germline V gene are SGDLS and YYNGEE. V lost 3 bases to trimming and J lost 2 bases, with 13 bases between them. The length of the CDR3 is 15 residues. The repertoire was sequenced with immunoSEQ multiplex PCR; TCRdb's copy has only in-frame clones and lacks some. The sample lists 100,000 or so clones, 91% occurring once. General observations from the study: Memory T cells appeared less diverse than naive cells, which seemed to contribute substantially to alloresponse. Significant reduction of alloreactive sequences traceable to unstimulated CD4+ memory cells was observed with siplizumab.

J is TRBJ2-3 and V is TRBV9; D gene unclear. This clonotype was obtained from a human donor in good health. Some clones in this sample may be carry-over from other donors' samples. Source material: CD4+ T cells sorted from blood. The CDR3 DNA follows: TGTGCCAGCAGCGCCCGACTTACTGACACAGATACGCAGTATTTT. Amino acid sequence: CASSARLTDTDTQYF.